Following are 17 T cell receptor beta chains from one sample sequenced in a study of blood T cell repertoires in COVID-19. TCRdb's table, derived via immunoSEQ multiplex PCR, lists solely in-frame clones and lacks some. The data hold tens of thousands of clones, with about four fifths observed a single time. Sequencing used peripheral blood. These receptors all stem from a man aged 65-85 years with COVID-19, enrolled during active disease.

V is TRBV7-2 and J is TRBJ1-2; D unresolved. V dropped 6 bases and J dropped 0 bases, with 2 bases sitting between them. The germline V gene encodes CDR1 SGHTA and CDR2 FQGNSA. The CDR3 covers 11 residues. CDR3 sequence reads: CASSTNYGYTF. The CDR3 DNA follows: TGTGCCAGCAGTACTAACTATGGCTACACCTTC.

The count of this clone is one. J is TRBJ2-5 and V is TRBV5-4; 11 bases align to TRBD2. The germline V gene has CDR1 SGHNT and CDR2 YYREEE (reference sequence). The CDR3 sequence is 18 residues long. V lost 1 base to trimming and J lost 2 bases; unmatched junction nucleotides: 10. The CDR3 protein is CASSLKLAGVTPQETQYF. As DNA, the CDR3 is TGTGCCAGCAGCTTGAAACTAGCGGGGGTAACCCCTCAAGAGACCCAGTACTTC.

This rearrangement joins TRBV6-6 to TRBJ2-7; weak D call: TRBD1 (6 bases). Per germline, CDR1 MNHNY and CDR2 SVGAGI (reference sequence). CDR3 length equals 13 residues. The V and J ends lost 2 bases and 5 bases respectively, with 10 bases between them. As DNA, the CDR3 is TGTGCCAGCAGTTACAAGGGGGACCACGAGCAGTACTTC. Encoded protein: CASSYKGDHEQYF.

The chain uses TRBV6-5 and TRBJ1-1; TRBD1 aligns across 7 bases. Germline V gene lookup returns CDR1 MNHEY and CDR2 SVGAGI. The length of the CDR3 is 14 residues. V was clipped by 6 bases and J by 1 base; unmatched bases: 5. The CDR3 protein is CASRQAGGNTEAFF. Here the CDR3 DNA reads TGTGCCAGCAGGCAGGCAGGGGGGAACACTGAAGCTTTCTTT.

The rearrangement links TRBV2 to TRBJ2-7; D possibly corresponds to TRBD2 (5 bases). The CDR3 length is 12 residues. Per germline, CDR1 SNHLY and CDR2 FYNNEI. Between the trimmed V and J ends, which lost 2 bases and 7 bases, there was a span of 9 bases. The CDR3 nucleotides read TGTGCCAGCAGTGAATCTTCGGGGGAGCAGTACTTC. The encoded protein is CASSESSGEQYF.

The rearrangement links TRBV7-2 to TRBJ1-5, with D tentatively TRBD1 (5 bases). This CDR3 region has 16 residues. CDR1 and CDR2 (germline): SGHTA, FQGNSA. Trimming stripped 2 bases from V and 0 bases from J, with 11 bases between. CDR3 residues: CASSLSGSISNQPQHF. In DNA form, the CDR3 reads TGTGCCAGCAGCTTATCAGGGTCCATTAGCAATCAGCCCCAGCATTTT.

The chain is built from TRBV6-2 or TRBV6-3 and TRBJ1-2, with a weak D call TRBD1 (5 bases). The CDR3 is made up of 14 amino acids. CDR1 and CDR2 from the germline V gene are MNHEY and SVGEGT. V was cut by 0 bases and J by 2 bases, with 7 bases left in between. The CDR3 region is CASSYSRGNYGYTF. CDR3 nucleotides: TGTGCCAGCAGTTACTCCCGGGGGAACTATGGCTACACCTTC.

The J gene is TRBJ2-7, the V gene TRBV4-3; TRBD1 matches at 10 bases. The germline CDR1 and CDR2 sequences are LGHNA and YSLEER. With 1 base clipped from V and 1 base from J, the junction kept 4 bases outside the gene matches. This CDR3 region has 16 residues. The DNA of the CDR3 is TGCGCCAGCAGCCAAGGGGGGACAGGGGATTCCTACGAGCAGTACTTC. It is translated as CASSQGGTGDSYEQYF.

This rearrangement joins TRBV25-1 to TRBJ1-3; no firm D call. The ends were cut back, 6 bases at V and 2 bases at J, with 14 bases in the middle. From germline, CDR1 is MGHDK and CDR2 SYGVNS. The CDR3 has 15 amino acids. The CDR3 reads CASSVGPSTGNTIYF. CDR3 DNA: TGTGCCAGCAGCGTGGGCCCTTCAACTGGAAACACCATATATTTT.

V is TRBV11-3 and J is TRBJ1-5; D might be TRBD1 (5 bases). The V end was cut by 1 base, the J end by 6 bases, with 7 bases between. The CDR3 contains 13 residues. CDR1 and CDR2 from the germline V gene are SGHNT and YENEEA. CDR3 nucleotide sequence: TGTGCCAGCAGCTTAGGGGGGGGTCAGCCCCAGCATTTT. Protein: CASSLGGGQPQHF.

The chain joins TRBV6-5 to TRBJ1-5, with 12 bases lining up with TRBD1. The J segment lost 5 bases and the V segment lost 0 bases, leaving 2 bases of the junction unmatched. Germline V gene sequence: CDR1 MNHEY, CDR2 SVGAGI. This CDR3 has 16 amino acids. The CDR3 DNA follows: TGTGCCAGCAGTTACTCGGGGACAGGGGGCGATCAGCCCCAGCATTTT. Translating gives CASSYSGTGGDQPQHF.

The V and J genes are TRBV4-3 and TRBJ2-2; D is undetermined. The CDR3 has 16 amino acids. Germline lookup yields CDR1 LGHNA and CDR2 YSLEER. Trimming pared 0 bases from V and 4 bases from J, leaving 12 bases between. The CDR3 DNA reads TGCGCCAGCAGCCAAGATTCCCCAATCGGCACCGGGGAGCTGTTTTTT. Its protein is CASSQDSPIGTGELFF.

This clone has a handful of counts. The chain recombines TRBV28 with TRBJ2-5; TRBD2 might be the D (5 bases). Germline-derived CDR1 and CDR2 are MDHEN and SYDVKM. Trimming stripped 11 bases from V and 2 bases from J, with 15 bases between. The CDR3 runs 13 residues. This chain's CDR3 is CAAGPIGQETQYF. In DNA form, the CDR3 reads TGTGCCGCGGGTCCGATAGGGCAAGAGACCCAGTACTTC. Full variable domain (rest looked up from reference TRBV28 and TRBJ2-5): DVKVTQSSRYLVKRTGEKVFLECVQDMDHENMFWYRQDPGLGLRLIYFSYDVKMKEKGDIPEGYSVSREKKERFSLILESASTNQTSMYLCAAGPIGQETQYFGPGTRLLVL.

V usage is TRBV7-8 and J usage is TRBJ2-1; TRBD2 matches 15 bases. The CDR3 consists of 15 residues. Trimming took 4 bases from V and 9 from J; bases not matched to a gene: 4. Germline CDR1 reads SGHVS; CDR2 reads FQNEAQ. The CDR3 DNA is TGTGCCAGCAGCTCGGGACTAGCGGGGGGTAGTGAGCAGTTCTTC. Translated, it gives CASSSGLAGGSEQFF.

The chain carries TRBV5-4 and TRBJ2-1; TRBD2 matches at 7 bases. The CDR3 loop spans 14 amino acids. Germline V CDR1 and CDR2: SGHNT, YYREEE (reference sequence). The ends lost 4 bases at V and 5 bases at J; junction bases unmatched: 6. CDR3 sequence (DNA): TGTGCCAGCAGCCGCGGGGGAGCTAACAATGAGCAGTTCTTC. This translates into CASSRGGANNEQFF.

The J gene is TRBJ1-6, the V gene TRBV5-4; 9 bases line up with TRBD1. This CDR3 contains 14 residues. V shed 3 bases, J shed 9 bases, and the junction held 4 bases outside the gene matches. Germline CDR1 and CDR2: SGHNT and YYREEE (reference sequence). In nucleotides, the CDR3 is TGTGCCAGCAGCTCGAGGACAGGGGTTTCACCCCTCCACTTT. This encodes CASSSRTGVSPLHF.

The V and J genes are TRBV6-5 and TRBJ2-2, with 7 bases fitting TRBD1. The CDR3 consists of 15 residues. CDR1 is MNHEY, CDR2 SVGAGI, per germline. The ends lost 6 bases at V and 2 bases at J; junction bases unmatched: 6. CDR3 bases: TGTGCCAGCAGGACAGGGTATAGCAACACCGGGGAGCTGTTTTTT. Translated: CASRTGYSNTGELFF.